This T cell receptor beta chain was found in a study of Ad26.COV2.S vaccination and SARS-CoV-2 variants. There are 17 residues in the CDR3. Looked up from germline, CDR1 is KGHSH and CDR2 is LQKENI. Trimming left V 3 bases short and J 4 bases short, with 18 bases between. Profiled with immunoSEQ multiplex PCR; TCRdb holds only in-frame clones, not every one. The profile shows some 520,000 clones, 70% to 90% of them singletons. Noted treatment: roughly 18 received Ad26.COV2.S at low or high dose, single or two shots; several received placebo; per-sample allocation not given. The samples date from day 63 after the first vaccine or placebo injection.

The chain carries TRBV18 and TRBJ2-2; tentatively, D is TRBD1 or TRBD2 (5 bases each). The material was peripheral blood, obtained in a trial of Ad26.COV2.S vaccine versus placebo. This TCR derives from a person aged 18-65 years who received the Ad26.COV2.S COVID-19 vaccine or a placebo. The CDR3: CASSPRPGTLTTGELFF. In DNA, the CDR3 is TGTGCCAGCTCACCTCGGCCAGGGACGTTGACCACCGGGGAGCTGTTTTTT. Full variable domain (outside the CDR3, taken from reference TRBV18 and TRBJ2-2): NAGVMQNPRHLVRRRGQEARLRCSPMKGHSHVYWYRQLPEEGLKFMVYLQKENIIDESGMPKERFSAEFPKEGPSILRIQQVVRGDSAAYFCASSPRPGTLTTGELFFGEGSRLTVL.